The 10 T cell receptor beta chains below come from one sample, sequenced in a study of T cell responses to AZD1222 COVID-19 vaccine. Using immunoSEQ multiplex PCR, the repertoire was profiled, and TCRdb retains in-frame clones only, with some absent. The data contain around 58,000 clones, 65% to 90% of them seen just once; the ten biggest clones take up 20%. The sequences come from peripheral blood, collected on day 0 of AZD1222 vaccination. All receptors derive from an adult in good health.

The chain combines TRBV5-1 with TRBJ1-6; 7 nucleotides match TRBD1. Germline assignment: CDR1 SGHRS and CDR2 YFSETQ. V was pared by 0 bases and J by 13 bases, with 7 bases of the junction left unmatched. This CDR3 has 14 residues. The CDR3 sequence is CASSLAQGEGPLHF. CDR3 coding DNA: TGCGCCAGCAGCTTGGCTCAGGGGGAGGGCCCCCTCCACTTT. Filled out from reference TRBV5-1 and TRBJ1-6, the complete variable domain reads KAGVTQTPRYLIKTRGQQVTLSCSPISGHRSVSWYQQTPGQGLQFLFEYFSETQRNKGNFPGRFSGRQFSNSRSEMNVSTLELGDSALYLCASSLAQGEGPLHFGNGTRLTVT.

The J gene is TRBJ1-5, the V gene TRBV19, with D unresolved. Per the germline V gene, CDR1 is LNHDA and CDR2 is SQIVND (reference sequence). Trimming cost V 0 bases and J 5 bases, with 5 bases left between them. There are 13 residues in the CDR3. CDR3 loop: CASSIDGDQPQHF. For the CDR3, the DNA is TGTGCCAGTAGTATAGATGGGGATCAGCCCCAGCATTTT.

This CDR3 is CASSPTGRAGSNEQFF. For the CDR3, the DNA is TGTGCCAGTAGTCCCACTGGGCGGGCTGGTTCCAATGAGCAGTTCTTC. The rearrangement uses TRBV19 and TRBJ2-1; the D gene is possibly TRBD2 (5 bases). V was pared by 5 bases and J by 6 bases, with 20 bases between. Germline lookup yields CDR1 LNHDA and CDR2 SQIVND (reference sequence). The length of the CDR3 is 16 residues.

The rearrangement uses TRBV2 and TRBJ2-3; TRBD2 matches at 12 bases. Germline CDR1 reads SNHLY; CDR2 reads FYNNEI. The CDR3 consists of 16 residues. J gave up 5 bases and V 7 bases, and 10 bases lay outside the gene matches. Here the CDR3 reads CASTPSPGLAGDTQYF. The CDR3 DNA follows: TGTGCCAGCACCCCGAGCCCGGGACTAGCGGGAGATACGCAGTATTTT.

The chain employs TRBV11-3 and TRBJ2-7; 9 nucleotides align to TRBD2. The trim removed 4 bases at V and 2 bases at J, leaving 12 bases unmatched. The CDR3 totals 17 residues. CDR1 and CDR2 from the germline V gene are SGHNT and YENEEA. DNA of the CDR3: TGTGCCAGCAGCTGCCCAAGTAGCGGGAGTGGGACCTACGAGCAGTACGTC. It encodes CASSCPSSGSGTYEQYV.

This clone was counted between two and nine times. V is TRBV4-3 and J is TRBJ1-4; D may be TRBD1 (6 bases). This CDR3 is built from 14 residues. V lost 4 bases and J 7 bases, leaving 13 bases between the germline ends. Germline assignment: CDR1 LGHNA and CDR2 YSLEER. The CDR3 spells CASSRRTEAEKLFF. As DNA, the CDR3 is TGCGCCAGCAGCCGACGGACAGAAGCTGAAAAACTGTTTTTT.

This chain joins TRBV3-1 (or the pseudogene TRBV3-2) and TRBJ2-5; D is unresolved. The CDR3 extends over 11 amino acids. Germline CDR1 and CDR2: LGHDT and YNNKEL (reference sequence). V shed 4 bases and J shed 4 bases, with 4 bases lying between them. This CDR3 reads CASSLGETQYF. CDR3 nucleotides: TGTGCCAGCAGCCTTGGAGAGACCCAGTACTTC.

The J gene is TRBJ2-7, the V gene TRBV24-1; 7 bases fit TRBD1. Germline lookup yields CDR1 KGHDR and CDR2 SFDVKD. This CDR3 has 11 residues. The junction had 4 bases not matched to a gene; V was cut back by 11 bases and J by 4 bases. This chain's CDR3 is CAMTGIYEQYV. The CDR3 bases are TGTGCCATGACAGGGATTTACGAGCAGTACGTC.

The chain is built from TRBV4-3 and TRBJ2-5, with D perhaps matching TRBD2 (6 bases). The CDR3 sequence is 15 residues long. CDR1 LGHNA and CDR2 YSLEER come from the germline V gene. The germline V and J ends were trimmed by 5 bases and 2 bases, with 15 bases remaining between them. The CDR3 sequence: CASSYGRKSQETQYF. The CDR3 region has the DNA TGCGCCAGCAGCTACGGGAGAAAATCACAAGAGACCCAGTACTTC.

A single count supports this clone. The chain links TRBV18 to TRBJ2-3; D may be TRBD1 (5 bases). Germline V gene lookup returns CDR1 KGHSH and CDR2 LQKENI. This CDR3 spans 15 amino acids. Trimming took off 0 bases at V and 0 bases at J, with 7 bases between the two ends. CDR3 nucleotides: TGTGCCAGCTCACCACCAAGGACAAGCACAGATACGCAGTATTTT. The encoded protein is CASSPPRTSTDTQYF.